This T cell receptor beta chain was captured by sequencing in a study of cytomegalovirus exposure and HLA in healthy donors. This CDR3 is 16 amino acids long. The germline V and J ends were trimmed by 3 bases and 2 bases, with 16 bases remaining between them. The germline V gene has CDR1 SGDLS and CDR2 YYNGEE. The study ran its PCR with 60 Vbeta and 13 Jbeta primers. Only in-frame clones appear in the TCRdb table, and some are missing; sequencing was by immunoSEQ multiplex PCR. The sample's table shows tens of thousands of clones. The chain recombines TRBV9 with TRBJ2-3; D is ambiguous. The sample was PBMCs. This receptor was taken from a male donor in good health and CMV-seronegative. CDR3 region: CASSARGLLHTDTQYF. The CDR3 DNA sequence: TGTGCCAGCAGCGCGCGAGGCTTGCTACACACAGATACGCAGTATTTT.